The 7 T cell receptor beta chains below were found in one sample sequenced in a study of blood T cells in healthy people across ages. Primed by a sample-barcoded 5' primer and a J-beta primer mix, a second PCR proceeded for 7 to 11 cycles. TCRdb passed the 5' RACE reads through MiXCR, listing each CDR3 protein once. This sample has about 930,000 distinct CDR3 sequences, with almost 30% found just once. Separately, the same data were catalogued under a study of T cells of mothers and their children.

The sequencing input was blood. These receptors came from a woman aged 40 to 55 in good health.

This clonotype turned up a few times. The chain uses TRBV2 and TRBJ2-7, with D possibly called TRBD1 or TRBD2 (6 bases each). The germline V gene has CDR1 SNHLY and CDR2 FYNNEI. Trimming left V 3 bases short and J 10 bases short, with 13 bases between. The CDR3 extends over 12 amino acids. CDR3 in amino acids: CASSDSLGGQYF. Here the CDR3 DNA reads TGTGCCAGCAGTGACTCTCTCGGGGGCCAGTACTTC.

The rearrangement links TRBV27 to TRBJ1-1, with 9 bases aligning to TRBD1. This CDR3 contains 16 residues. The trim removed 7 bases at V and 1 base at J, leaving 10 bases unmatched. CDR1 and CDR2 (germline): MNHEY, SMNVEV (reference sequence). The CDR3: CASISHPGQGNTEAFF. CDR3 nucleotide sequence: TGTGCCAGCATATCCCACCCGGGACAGGGGAACACTGAAGCTTTCTTT.

This clonotype was counted many times. This chain links TRBV29-1 with TRBJ1-2; D is unclear. CDR3 length: 9 amino acids. Germline lookup yields CDR1 SQVTM and CDR2 ANQGSEA. Trimming removed 3 bases at V and 8 bases at J, with 4 bases between. CDR3 residues: CSVEGGYTF. CDR3 DNA: TGCAGCGTTGAGGGGGGCTACACCTTC.

The genes are TRBV7-2 and TRBJ2-1; D is undetermined. The end of the DNA fits TRBJ2-7 better, so the J call may be wrong. CDR3 size: 15 residues. Germline CDR1 reads SGHTA; CDR2 reads FQGNSA. The CDR3 sequence: CASSPQFSSYNEQYF. The CDR3 DNA sequence: TGTGCCAGCAGCCCCCAGTTTAGCTCCTACAATGAGCAGTACTTC.

In its sample, this clonotype was seen a few times. This may arise from a read error, as a much more abundant clone is one base away. The rearrangement uses TRBV29-1 and TRBJ2-1, with a possible D match to TRBD2 (5 bases). CDR3 size: 12 residues. Trimming shortened V by 5 bases and J by 13 bases, and 18 bases separated the two germline ends. Germline V CDR1 and CDR2: SQVTM, ANQGSEA. CDR3 protein: CSVNGLGETQFF. The CDR3 DNA reads TGCAGCGTTAACGGGCTTGGGGAGACCCAGTTCTTC.

This clonotype was observed a handful of times. This chain uses TRBV6-2 or TRBV6-3 with TRBJ2-1, with TRBD2 matching 7 bases. This CDR3 comprises 13 residues. In germline, CDR1 is MNHEY, CDR2 SVGEGT. Trimming took 2 bases from V and 8 from J; bases not matched to a gene: 3. The CDR3 bases are TGTGCCAGCAGTTACGGGCTAGCGGATGAGCAGTTCTTC. Translation gives CASSYGLADEQFF.

As concerns this clonotype: A clone one base away is much larger, so this may be a read error. The chain joins TRBV28 to TRBJ2-6; D may be TRBD1 (6 bases). The V gene's germline CDR1 is MDHEN and CDR2 SYDVKM. The CDR3 extends over 16 amino acids. The CDR3 DNA follows: TGTGCCAGCAGTTTAGGGACACGGGCTGGGGCCAACGTCCGGACTTTC. Its protein is CASSLGTRAGANVRTF. Looking up the rest from reference TRBV28 and TRBJ2-6 gives the full variable domain: DVKVTQSSRYLVKRTGEKVFLECVQDMDHENMFWYRQDPGLGLRLIYFSYDVKMKEKGDIPEGYSVSREKKERFSLILESASTNQTSMYLCASSLGTRAGANVRTFGAGSRLTVL.